These 16 T cell receptor beta chains were all obtained from the same sample, sequenced in a study of blood T cell repertoires in COVID-19 (dated by TCRdb to about 2020). Receptor amplification or capture employed the immunoSEQ multiplex PCR assay. TCRdb retrieved this table from immuneACCESS and kept in-frame rearrangements only. Not all clones are present; in checked studies, unresolved V genes account for under half, and no reason is known for the remainder. Across this sample there are some 97,000 clones, with 88% seen only once. Approximately 5% of the sample lies in the top ten. The sequenced material came from peripheral blood. The source of these receptors is a human donor in a cohort sampled during active COVID-19.

The gene calls are TRBV28 and TRBJ2-3; 10 nucleotides match TRBD1. The CDR3 spans 16 residues. After removal of 3 bases from V and 2 bases from J, the junction contained 5 bases not matched to a gene. Germline V lookup: CDR1 MDHEN, CDR2 SYDVKM. CDR3: CASSLAGTGATDTQYF. The DNA for the CDR3 is TGTGCCAGCAGTTTGGCCGGGACAGGGGCCACAGATACGCAGTATTTT.

This rearrangement joins TRBV7-2 to TRBJ1-3; no reliable D call. The CDR3 runs 15 residues. Germline V gene sequence: CDR1 SGHTA, CDR2 FQGNSA. Trimming took off 1 base at V and 0 bases at J, with 7 bases between the two ends. CDR3: CASSLGTDSGNTIYF. The CDR3 DNA is TGTGCCAGCAGCTTAGGTACTGACTCTGGAAACACCATATATTTT.

This chain links TRBV19 with TRBJ2-5; 8 bases line up with TRBD1. The CDR3 runs 15 residues. The germline gives CDR1 LNHDA, CDR2 SQIVND (reference sequence). V dropped 5 bases and J dropped 5; count of bases not matched to a gene: 10. The CDR3 protein is CASSPNRGAWETQYF. The CDR3 bases are TGTGCCAGTAGTCCCAACAGGGGGGCCTGGGAGACCCAGTACTTC.

This clone has only one observation. The genes are TRBV4-1 and TRBJ2-3; 9 bases map to TRBD1. Germline V lookup: CDR1 MGHRA, CDR2 YSYEKL. After removal of 1 base from V and 5 bases from J, the junction contained 1 base not matched to a gene. This CDR3 contains 14 residues. CDR3 region: CASSQGTGVDTQYF. As DNA, the CDR3 is TGCGCCAGCAGCCAAGGGACAGGGGTAGATACGCAGTATTTT.

The V call is TRBV30, the J call TRBJ1-5, with TRBD1 identical over 9 bases. The germline CDR1 and CDR2 sequences are GTSNPN and SVGIG (reference sequence). J lost 2 bases, V lost 2 bases, and 1 base had no gene match. The CDR3 is 14 amino acids. The CDR3 DNA follows: TGTGCCTGGAGTCGGGACAGGGGCAATCAGCCCCAGCATTTT. This gives the protein CAWSRDRGNQPQHF.

The rearrangement links TRBV6-5 to TRBJ2-2; TRBD2 aligns across 8 bases. V shed 7 bases, J shed 4 bases, and the junction held 2 bases outside the gene matches. CDR1 is MNHEY and CDR2 is SVGAGI in the germline V gene. This CDR3 comprises 13 residues. This CDR3 is CASTGTSTGELFF. CDR3 nucleotides: TGTGCCAGCACCGGGACTAGCACCGGGGAGCTGTTTTTT.

The chain is built from TRBV7-2 and TRBJ2-5; 8 bases are a match to TRBD1. The V and J ends lost 5 bases and 1 base, in that order; junction bases with no gene match: 3. This CDR3 is built from 14 residues. Germline V CDR1 and CDR2: SGHTA, FQGNSA. CDR3 sequence reads: CASSLDRVQETQYF. DNA of the CDR3: TGTGCCAGCAGCCTGGACAGGGTCCAAGAGACCCAGTACTTC.

The chain has TRBV20-1 and TRBJ1-2, with D unclear. V dropped 6 bases and J dropped 4 bases, with 18 bases sitting between them. The CDR3 extends over 14 amino acids. Germline lookup yields CDR1 DFQATT and CDR2 SNEGSKA (reference sequence). The CDR3 spells CSASLGRVSYGYTF. As DNA, the CDR3 is TGCAGTGCCAGTTTAGGGAGGGTTAGCTATGGCTACACCTTC.

The chain has TRBV28 and TRBJ1-2, with D hard to call. V lost 3 bases and J 0 bases, leaving 8 bases between the germline ends. In germline, CDR1 is MDHEN, CDR2 SYDVKM. This CDR3 has 14 amino acids. CDR3 region: CASSLGASNYGYTF. The CDR3 DNA reads TGTGCCAGCAGTTTGGGAGCCTCTAACTATGGCTACACCTTC.

The chain links TRBV28 to TRBJ2-7; 9 bases line up with TRBD1. The V gene's germline CDR1 is MDHEN and CDR2 SYDVKM. V gave up 5 bases and J gave up 3 bases; unmatched junction bases: 5. CDR3 length equals 14 residues. CDR3 DNA: TGTGCCAGCAGTACCGGGACAGGGAGCTACGAGCAGTACTTC. This translates into CASSTGTGSYEQYF.

V and J are TRBV7-8 and TRBJ2-3; 13 bases are a match to TRBD2. Germline CDR1 and CDR2: SGHVS and FQNEAQ. The CDR3 runs to 16 residues. V was clipped by 5 bases and J by 7 bases; unmatched bases: 9. The CDR3 sequence: CASSPGTSGKRNTQYF. The CDR3 coding sequence is TGTGCCAGCAGCCCGGGGACTAGCGGGAAACGAAATACGCAGTATTTT.

Here the CDR3 DNA reads TGTGCCAGCTCACGGGCTAGAGGAGGCGTCTACAATGAGCAGTTCTTC. Its translation is CASSRARGGVYNEQFF. The chain has TRBV18 and TRBJ2-1, with D perhaps TRBD2 (5 bases). Per the germline V gene, CDR1 is KGHSH and CDR2 is LQKENI. The V end was cut by 4 bases, the J end by 3 bases, with 16 bases between. CDR3 length: 16 amino acids.

The J gene is TRBJ2-1, the V gene TRBV10-1, with D possibly being TRBD2 (5 bases). Germline CDR1 and CDR2: WNHNN and SYGVQD (reference sequence). With 6 bases removed from V and 1 base from J, the gap between germline ends came to 10 bases. The CDR3 is 14 amino acids. The CDR3 reads CASSPPGSYNEQFF. CDR3 sequence (DNA): TGCGCCAGCAGCCCCCCGGGGTCCTACAATGAGCAGTTCTTC.

The V gene is TRBV27, the J gene TRBJ2-5; the match to TRBD2 covers 9 bases. CDR1 and CDR2 (germline): MNHEY, SMNVEV (reference sequence). CDR3 length equals 16 residues. The trim removed 6 bases at V and 1 base at J, leaving 9 bases unmatched. DNA of the CDR3: TGTGCCAGCAGCTCCCTGACTAGCGGAGTCCAAGAGACCCAGTACTTC. Translating it yields CASSSLTSGVQETQYF.

This chain connects TRBV7-9 to TRBJ2-1, with D perhaps TRBD2 (5 bases). The CDR3 consists of 16 residues. The V gene's germline CDR1 is SEHNR and CDR2 FQNEAQ (reference sequence). Trimming removed 5 bases at V and 2 bases at J, with 16 bases between. The CDR3 region is CASSRGSGFPYNEQFF. The CDR3 bases are TGTGCCAGCAGCCGCGGGTCGGGTTTTCCCTACAATGAGCAGTTCTTC.

V gene TRBV23-1 combines with J gene TRBJ2-7; D possibly corresponds to TRBD1 (7 bases). TRBV23-1 is an ORF, and what it does is uncertain. Deletions cut 2 bases from V and 4 bases from J, with 15 bases between. This CDR3 contains 15 residues. CDR3 DNA sequence: TGCGCCAGCAGTCAACTCGGGGCAGGGGGGTACGAGCAGTACTTC. Amino acids: CASSQLGAGGYEQYF.